One sample yielded the 24 T cell receptor beta chains listed below, sequenced in a study of CD8+ T cells in alopecia areata. The authors extracted RNA and reverse transcribed it into cDNA as the sequencing template. TCRdb's table, derived via immunoSEQ multiplex PCR, lists solely in-frame clones and lacks some. This table holds 150,000 to 200,000 clones, more than 55% found once. The sample's treatment: oral pan-JAK inhibitor, 5-10 mg twice daily. The sample here was CD4+ T cells sorted from blood, taken around week 50, from a patient treated with tofacitinib. These receptors came from a human donor with alopecia areata.

J is TRBJ1-2 and V is TRBV2; D is perhaps TRBD1 (5 bases). This CDR3 spans 14 amino acids. In germline, CDR1 is SNHLY, CDR2 FYNNEI. Between the trimmed V and J ends, which lost 5 bases and 4 bases, there was a span of 14 bases. Written as DNA, the CDR3 is TGTGCCAGCAGTTTCGACAGCGAACTCTATGGCTACACCTTC. Translation gives CASSFDSELYGYTF.

In its sample, this clone is medium-sized. This chain joins TRBV10-3 and TRBJ2-1; tentative D call: TRBD2 (6 bases). The CDR3 is made up of 17 amino acids. Germline V CDR1 and CDR2: ENHRY, SYGVKD. V was shortened by 0 bases and J by 10 bases, with 22 bases between the two germline ends. In DNA form, the CDR3 reads TGTGCCATCAGTGAGTCGCCGGAGGGCGCAGTAGCAGGGGAGCAGTTCTTC. Translation: CAISESPEGAVAGEQFF.

This clone has a handful of counts. The chain employs TRBV14 and TRBJ2-5; unclear D gene. This CDR3 has 13 residues. V was trimmed by 8 bases and J by 1 base, leaving 11 bases between them. Germline loops: CDR1 SGHDN, CDR2 FVKESK. As DNA, the CDR3 is TGTGCCAGCCCTAACCCAATCCAAGAGACCCAGTACTTC. This translates into CASPNPIQETQYF.

In DNA, the CDR3 is TGTGCCTGGAGTGGAGGGGGGGCAGGGAAAGGCGAGCAGTACTTC. The encoded protein is CAWSGGGAGKGEQYF. This chain joins TRBV30 and TRBJ2-7; the D gene is possibly TRBD2 (7 bases). The V gene's germline CDR1 is GTSNPN and CDR2 SVGIG (reference sequence). Between the trimmed V and J ends, which lost 1 base and 6 bases, there was a span of 19 bases. The CDR3 consists of 15 residues.

The V call is TRBV9, the J call TRBJ2-1; the match to TRBD2 covers 9 bases. This CDR3 is 17 amino acids long. The V gene end was trimmed by 0 bases and the J gene end by 4 bases; junction bases not matched to a gene: 8. The germline V gene encodes CDR1 SGDLS and CDR2 YYNGEE. The CDR3, as DNA: TGTGCCAGCAGCGTAGGAGTAGCGGGGGCGGTATACAATGAGCAGTTCTTC. Translation gives CASSVGVAGAVYNEQFF.

V usage is TRBV9 and J usage is TRBJ2-7, with 8 bases that match TRBD1. The CDR3 spans 17 residues. The V segment lost 0 bases and the J segment 3 bases; nucleotides outside the gene matches: 11. Germline CDR1 is SGDLS and CDR2 is YYNGEE. This CDR3 is CASSVATGGIHDYEQYF. CDR3 coding DNA: TGTGCCAGCAGCGTAGCTACAGGGGGAATCCACGACTACGAGCAGTACTTC.

The chain is built from TRBV30 and TRBJ1-2; possibly TRBD1 for D (5 bases). The ends were cut back, 0 bases at V and 4 bases at J, with 12 bases in the middle. Germline CDR1 GTSNPN, CDR2 SVGIG (reference sequence). This CDR3 region has 14 residues. The CDR3 sequence: CAWSVQGVSYGYTF. The CDR3 DNA is TGTGCCTGGAGTGTACAAGGGGTTAGCTATGGCTACACCTTC. Combining the CDR3 with reference TRBV30 and TRBJ1-2 gives the whole variable domain SQTIHQWPATLVQPVGSPLSLECTVEGTSNPNLYWYRQAAGRGLQLLFYSVGIGQISSEVPQNLSASRPQDRQFILSSKKLLLSDSGFYLCAWSVQGVSYGYTFGSGTRLTVV.

The V call is TRBV29-1, the J call TRBJ1-5, with 8 positions matching TRBD1. V trimming: 4 bases; J trimming: 3 bases; junction bases outside the gene matches: 5. There are 14 residues in the CDR3. Germline loops: CDR1 SQVTM, CDR2 ANQGSEA. CDR3 sequence: CSVGGTGANQPQHF. The CDR3 DNA is TGCAGCGTTGGGGGGACAGGAGCCAATCAGCCCCAGCATTTT.

The CDR3, as DNA: TGTGCCAGCGCCGGACAGTACGAGCAGTACTTC. It translates to CASAGQYEQYF. The chain recombines TRBV11-2 with TRBJ2-7; possibly TRBD1 for D (6 bases). The CDR3 runs 11 residues. V lost 8 bases and J lost 4, with 9 bases in between. CDR1 is SGHAT, CDR2 FQNNGV, per germline.

The chain employs TRBV29-1 and TRBJ2-7; D assignment may be TRBD1 or TRBD2 (5 bases each). Trimming left V 5 bases short and J 2 bases short, with 19 bases between. The CDR3 has 15 residues. Germline assignment: CDR1 SQVTM and CDR2 ANQGSEA. The CDR3 DNA reads TGCAGCGTTAAACCCTCGGGGCTAGGCCCCTACGAGCAGTACTTC. As protein: CSVKPSGLGPYEQYF.

CDR3 residues: CASRPGSETQYF. The DNA for the CDR3 is TGTGCCAGCAGGCCAGGGTCAGAGACCCAGTACTTC. V usage is TRBV25-1 and J usage is TRBJ2-5, with TRBD1 as a possible D gene (5 bases). CDR1 is MGHDK and CDR2 is SYGVNS in the germline V gene. The V end was cut by 6 bases, the J end by 4 bases, with 9 bases between. The CDR3 is 12 amino acids.

This clone was detected only a few times. The V call is TRBV5-1, the J call TRBJ1-2; the match to TRBD1 covers 9 bases. With 8 bases clipped from V and 6 bases from J, the junction kept 8 bases outside the gene matches. CDR3 length: 13 residues. Germline V CDR1 and CDR2: SGHRS, YFSETQ. For the CDR3, the DNA is TGCGCCAGTAGGGGACAGGGCGATCATGGCTACACCTTC. Its translation is CASRGQGDHGYTF.

This clone came up many times. This chain links TRBV6-5 with TRBJ1-2, with D possibly being TRBD1 (6 bases). The CDR3 runs to 14 residues. With 7 bases removed from V and 4 bases from J, the gap between germline ends came to 16 bases. In germline, CDR1 is MNHEY, CDR2 SVGAGI. CDR3 coding DNA: TGTGCCAGCACCGACACGGGGGGCGGCTATGGCTACACCTTC. Residues: CASTDTGGGYGYTF.

In its sample, this clone was seen a few times. V and J are TRBV29-1 and TRBJ1-2; D gene ambiguous. This CDR3 is 10 amino acids long. Trimming took 4 bases from V and 10 from J, leaving 10 bases between them. Germline CDR1 SQVTM, CDR2 ANQGSEA. In DNA form, the CDR3 reads TGCAGCGTTGGGGCCAGGCCCTACACCTTC. Translated: CSVGARPYTF.

V and J are TRBV7-3 and TRBJ2-6; 8 bases line up with TRBD2. J lost 2 bases, V lost 4 bases, and 1 base had no gene match. The CDR3 is 15 amino acids. The germline gives CDR1 SGHTA, CDR2 FQGTGA. CDR3 amino acids: CASSSAGAGANVLTF. The CDR3, as DNA: TGTGCCAGCAGCTCAGCGGGGGCTGGGGCCAACGTCCTGACTTTC.

This chain uses TRBV27 with TRBJ1-1; 7 nucleotides agree with TRBD1. This CDR3 comprises 14 residues. The V segment lost 5 bases and the J segment 6 bases; nucleotides outside the gene matches: 9. The V gene's germline CDR1 is MNHEY and CDR2 SMNVEV (reference sequence). The CDR3 region is CASSPDRRLAEAFF. In DNA, the CDR3 is TGTGCCAGCAGTCCGGACAGGCGTTTGGCTGAAGCTTTCTTT.

Details on this clone: The identical CDR3 is also encoded by other nucleotide sequences in the sample. The chain uses TRBV27 and TRBJ2-6, with D perhaps matching TRBD1 (6 bases). The length of the CDR3 is 16 residues. Germline assignment: CDR1 MNHEY and CDR2 SMNVEV (reference sequence). Deletions cut 5 bases from V and 0 bases from J, with 11 bases between. Here the CDR3 DNA reads TGTGCCAGCAGTCCCAGGGGTAGCTCTGGGGCCAACGTCCTGACTTTC. Translating it yields CASSPRGSSGANVLTF.

This chain connects TRBV7-6 to TRBJ1-1; a weak D match, TRBD1 (5 bases). This CDR3 contains 13 residues. Trimming removed 5 bases from V and 1 base from J, with 8 bases in between. Germline lookup yields CDR1 SGHVS and CDR2 FNYEAQ. The CDR3 region has the DNA TGTGCCAGCAGCGACGGGGGGAACACTGAAGCTTTCTTT. The encoded protein is CASSDGGNTEAFF.

This chain joins TRBV18 and TRBJ1-3, with no clear D. Germline V gene sequence: CDR1 KGHSH, CDR2 LQKENI. CDR3 length: 14 residues. The V end lost 2 bases, the J end lost 0 bases, and 5 bases lay between the germline ends. The CDR3 coding sequence is TGTGCCAGCTCACCAAGGAGCTCTGGAAACACCATATATTTT. This gives the protein CASSPRSSGNTIYF.

The chain combines TRBV5-6 with TRBJ2-1; 11 bases match TRBD2. V was pared by 2 bases and J by 9 bases, with 4 bases of the junction left unmatched. CDR1 and CDR2 (germline): SGHDT, YYEEEE. CDR3 length: 14 amino acids. Here the CDR3 DNA reads TGTGCCAGCAGCTTTAGCGGGGGGGCGAGTGAGCAGTTCTTC. Encoded protein: CASSFSGGASEQFF.

V is TRBV5-1 and J is TRBJ1-2, with 9 bases that match TRBD1. Germline trimming cut 1 base from V and 7 bases from J; bases unmatched to any gene: 8. From germline, CDR1 is SGHRS and CDR2 YFSETQ. This CDR3 is 15 amino acids long. The chain's CDR3 is CASSLRQGERTGYTF. The CDR3 DNA reads TGCGCCAGCAGCTTGAGACAGGGGGAGAGAACTGGCTACACCTTC.

In DNA form, the CDR3 reads TGCGCCAGCAGCCAAGGGGGTCTGGACACATCAGATACGCAGTATTTT. It encodes CASSQGGLDTSDTQYF. This chain links TRBV4-3 with TRBJ2-3, with a weak D call TRBD1 (5 bases). This CDR3 region has 16 residues. Deletions cut 1 base from V and 4 bases from J, with 15 bases between. Per germline, CDR1 LGHNA and CDR2 YSLEER.

The chain links TRBV7-9 to TRBJ2-1, with D uncertain. This CDR3 is built from 14 residues. Looked up from germline, CDR1 is SEHNR and CDR2 is FQNEAQ (reference sequence). The V end lost 0 bases, the J end lost 6 bases, and 9 bases lay between the germline ends. DNA of the CDR3: TGTGCCAGCAGCTTAGCGCAGCGTTCCAATGAGCAGTTCTTC. This encodes CASSLAQRSNEQFF.

The chain carries TRBV30 and TRBJ1-3; no definite D call. Germline V gives CDR1 GTSNPN, CDR2 SVGIG (reference sequence). The length of the CDR3 is 12 residues. The ends were cut back, 7 bases at V and 0 bases at J, with 7 bases in the middle. The CDR3 DNA reads TGTGCCTTCGCAGTCTCTGGAAACACCATATATTTT. Protein sequence: CAFAVSGNTIYF. Supplemented by reference TRBV30 and TRBJ1-3, the full variable domain reads SQTIHQWPATLVQPVGSPLSLECTVEGTSNPNLYWYRQAAGRGLQLLFYSVGIGQISSEVPQNLSASRPQDRQFILSSKKLLLSDSGFYLCAFAVSGNTIYFGEGSWLTVV.